This is a list of T cell receptor beta chains from one sample in a study of metastatic and nonmetastatic thyroid tumors. TCRdb redid the clone calls on the PCR reads using MiXCR. This table holds over 4,500 clones, less than 40% found once. The specimen sequenced was adjacent normal tissue. These receptors were obtained from a female donor with papillary thyroid cancer or a benign thyroid nodule (not recorded which). Some clones in this sample may be carry-over from other donors' samples. Each CDR3 is given with its conserved first and last residue. Fields, in order: V gene, J gene, clone size, D gene, CDR3 protein, CDR3 DNA. The D gene is left open where the match is weak. Only some rows state a clone size, as once, few, many or a class for expanded clones.

>TRBV20-1|TRBJ2-7|large|.
CSANLAHLRWEQYF
TGCAGTGCTAATTTGGCACACCTCCGATGGGAGCAGTACTTC
>TRBV7-3|TRBJ2-2|.|.
CASSLTGSVTGELFF
TGTGCCAGCAGCTTAACCGGGAGTGTTACCGGGGAGCTGTTTTTT
>TRBV20-1|TRBJ1-1|.|TRBD1
CSARSGDRGQYTEAFF
TGCAGTGCTAGGTCTGGGGACAGGGGACAGTACACTGAAGCTTTCTTT
>TRBV11-2|TRBJ2-7|.|.
CASSRRGTQSEQYF
TGTGCCAGCAGCCGACGCGGGACTCAATCAGAGCAGTACTTC
>TRBV20-1|TRBJ2-5|few|.
CSAEGASRNQETQYF
TGCAGTGCCGAAGGGGCTAGCAGAAACCAAGAGACCCAGTACTTC
>TRBV6-1|TRBJ2-7|many|TRBD1
CASSVGQGPYEQYF
TGTGCCAGCAGTGTCGGACAGGGTCCCTACGAGCAGTACTTC
>TRBV5-1|TRBJ2-7|.|.
CASSEGPAPYEQYF
TGCGCCAGCAGCGAAGGCCCGGCCCCCTACGAGCAGTACTTC
>TRBV19|TRBJ1-5|.|TRBD1
CASRGPGQRDQPQHF
TGTGCCAGTCGGGGACCGGGACAGCGGGATCAGCCCCAGCATTTT
>TRBV27|TRBJ2-7|medium-sized|.
CASSPILRERTYEQYF
TGTGCCAGCAGTCCCATTTTACGCGAGAGGACCTACGAGCAGTACTTC
>TRBV18|TRBJ2-5|.|.
CASSPTLKETQYF
TGTGCCAGCTCACCAACACTGAAAGAGACCCAGTACTTC
>TRBV6-2/TRBV6-3|TRBJ1-5|.|.
CASRYRVSSNQPQHF
TGTGCCAGCAGATACAGGGTTTCAAGCAATCAGCCCCAGCATTTT
>TRBV6-2/TRBV6-3|TRBJ2-7|few|.
CASSRTYEQYF
TGTGCCAGCTCTCGGACCTACGAGCAGTACTTC
>TRBV6-2/TRBV6-3|TRBJ2-3|.|.
CASSLIQFTSTDTQYF
TGTGCCAGCAGCCTGATCCAATTCACAAGCACAGATACGCAGTATTTT
>TRBV10-1|TRBJ2-1|few|TRBD2
CASSEAGGLGNEQFF
TGCGCCAGCAGTGAGGCGGGGGGGCTCGGAAATGAGCAGTTCTTC
>TRBV12-3/TRBV12-4|TRBJ2-6|.|.
CASASKTGSISGANVLTF
TGTGCCAGCGCCTCGAAGACAGGATCGATCTCTGGGGCCAACGTCCTGACTTTC
>TRBV12-3/TRBV12-4|TRBJ1-1|.|.
CASISYGDTEAFF
TGTGCCAGCATCTCCTACGGGGACACTGAAGCTTTCTTT
>TRBV4-2|TRBJ2-5|.|.
CASSQVGQETQYF
TGTGCCAGCAGCCAAGTTGGGCAAGAGACCCAGTACTTC